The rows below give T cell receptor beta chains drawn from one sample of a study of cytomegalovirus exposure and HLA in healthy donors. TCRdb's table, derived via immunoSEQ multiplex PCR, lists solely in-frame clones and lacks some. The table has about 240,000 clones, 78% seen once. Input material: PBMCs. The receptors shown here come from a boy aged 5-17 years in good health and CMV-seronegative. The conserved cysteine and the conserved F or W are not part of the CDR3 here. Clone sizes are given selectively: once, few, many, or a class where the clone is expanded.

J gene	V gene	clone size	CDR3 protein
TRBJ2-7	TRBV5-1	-	ASSHTGQGASEQY
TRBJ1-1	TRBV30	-	AWSGQLNTEAF
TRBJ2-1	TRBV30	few	AWSVSSSGSNEQF
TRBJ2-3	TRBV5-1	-	ASSLAGGSTDTQY
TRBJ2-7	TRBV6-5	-	ASSYPEQY
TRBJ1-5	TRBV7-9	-	ASSLMAGGQPQH
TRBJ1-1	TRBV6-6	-	ASSYSDRGTEAF
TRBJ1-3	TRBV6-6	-	ASRGGSGNTIY
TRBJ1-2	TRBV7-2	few	ASTLGGPDYGYT
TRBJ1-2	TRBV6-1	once	ASSEAGSRGQSGNGYT
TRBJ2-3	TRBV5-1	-	AASNGRQGWQDTQY
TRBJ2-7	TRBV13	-	ASSPWTGPYEQY
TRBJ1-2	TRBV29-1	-	SVERTGGDYGYT
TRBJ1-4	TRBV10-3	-	AISGGRGNEKLF
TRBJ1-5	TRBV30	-	AWSGGQASNQPQH
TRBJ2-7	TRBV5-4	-	ASSSAGQRYEQY
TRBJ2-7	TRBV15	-	ATSREGVEQY
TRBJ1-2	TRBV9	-	ASKDRFSYGYT
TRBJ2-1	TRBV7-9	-	ASRLPPRGTSARQQF
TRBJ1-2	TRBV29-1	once	SVRGFQVGYT
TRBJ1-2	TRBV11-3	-	ASSSGEDYGYT
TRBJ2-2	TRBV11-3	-	ASSYWVGAARNTGELF
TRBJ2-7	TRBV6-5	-	ASSYQGGQY